A single sample is the source of the 19 T cell receptor beta chains below, sequenced in a study of blood T cell repertoires in COVID-19. Assay: immunoSEQ multiplex PCR; the TCRdb copy retains only in-frame clones and omits some. The table shows about 52,000 clones, with 82% occurring only once. The specimen was peripheral blood. The receptors shown here come from a man older than 75 with COVID-19, enrolled during active disease.

This rearrangement joins TRBV28 to TRBJ2-3, with 8 bases matching TRBD1. J gave up 3 bases and V 5 bases, and 7 bases lay outside the gene matches. This CDR3 is 15 amino acids long. CDR1 MDHEN and CDR2 SYDVKM come from the germline V gene. CDR3 nucleotides: TGTGCCAGCAGTCCCCTTGGACAGGGAACAGATACGCAGTATTTT. Its protein is CASSPLGQGTDTQYF.

The rearrangement joins TRBV7-2 to TRBJ1-6; 11 nucleotides align to TRBD1. V lost 4 bases and J lost 7; bases outside the gene matches: 6. This CDR3 has 16 amino acids. Per the germline V gene, CDR1 is SGHTA and CDR2 is FQGNSA. In DNA, the CDR3 is TGTGCCAGCAGCTCGACTCGGACAGGGGGCAATTCACCCCTCCACTTT. It codes for CASSSTRTGGNSPLHF.

The chain combines TRBV5-6 with TRBJ1-4; D is possibly TRBD1 (5 bases). V was clipped by 4 bases and J by 5 bases, with 15 bases between them. The V gene's germline CDR1 is SGHDT and CDR2 YYEEEE. The CDR3 loop spans 15 amino acids. CDR3: CASSPTRWGNEKLFF. CDR3 bases: TGTGCCAGCAGCCCCACCCGTTGGGGCAATGAAAAACTGTTTTTT. Variable domain in full (rest from reference TRBV5-6 and TRBJ1-4): DAGVTQSPTHLIKTRGQQVTLRCSPKSGHDTVSWYQQALGQGPQFIFQYYEEEERQRGNFPDRFSGHQFPNYSSELNVNALLLGDSALYLCASSPTRWGNEKLFFGSGTQLSVL.

The chain joins TRBV9 to TRBJ1-4, with TRBD1 as a possible D gene (6 bases). This CDR3 region has 15 residues. The V end lost 4 bases, the J end lost 5 bases, and 15 bases lay between the germline ends. The germline CDR1 and CDR2 sequences are SGDLS and YYNGEE. As DNA, the CDR3 is TGTGCCAGCAGCCCCTTGGAGGACAGCAATGAAAAACTGTTTTTT. Its protein product is CASSPLEDSNEKLFF.

V gene TRBV2 combines with J gene TRBJ1-2, with D possibly matching TRBD1 (6 bases). Germline V CDR1 and CDR2: SNHLY, FYNNEI. V gave up 5 bases and J gave up 6 bases, with 10 bases separating them. The CDR3 totals 12 residues. CDR3 DNA: TGTGCCAGCAGTAACAGGGTGGATGGCTACACCTTC. This codes for CASSNRVDGYTF. The full variable domain, with the rest looked up from reference TRBV2 and TRBJ1-2, is EPEVTQTPSHQVTQMGQEVILRCVPISNHLYFYWYRQILGQKVEFLVSFYNNEISEKSEIFDDQFSVERPDGSNFTLKIRSTKLEDSAMYFCASSNRVDGYTFGSGTRLTVV.

The chain joins TRBV19 to TRBJ2-1, with 10 bases matching TRBD2. J lost 7 bases, V lost 3 bases, and 6 bases had no gene match. The CDR3 length is 15 residues. Per germline, CDR1 LNHDA and CDR2 SQIVND (reference sequence). The CDR3 nucleotides read TGTGCCAGTAGTATTTCAGCGGGGGGGCCAAATGAGCAGTTCTTC. Residues: CASSISAGGPNEQFF. The full variable domain, in which reference TRBV19 and TRBJ2-1 provide the parts outside the CDR3, is DGGITQSPKYLFRKEGQNVTLSCEQNLNHDAMYWYRQDPGQGLRLIYYSQIVNDFQKGDIAEGYSVSREKKESFPLTVTSAQKNPTAFYLCASSISAGGPNEQFFGPGTRLTVL.

This clone was recorded many times. DNA for the CDR3: TGTGCCAGCAAATCCGGGACTAGCGGGGGGGCCTGGCACAATGAGCAGTTCTTC. Amino acid sequence: CASKSGTSGGAWHNEQFF. The chain employs TRBV28 and TRBJ2-1; the match to TRBD2 covers 16 bases. With 7 bases clipped from V and 5 bases from J, the junction kept 11 bases outside the gene matches. This CDR3 is built from 18 residues. The germline CDR1 and CDR2 sequences are MDHEN and SYDVKM.

This clone appeared a few times. The chain has TRBV19 and TRBJ1-2; D is possibly TRBD1 (5 bases). The germline V gene has CDR1 LNHDA and CDR2 SQIVND (reference sequence). V was shortened by 8 bases and J by 4 bases, with 8 bases between the two germline ends. The CDR3 covers 11 residues. The CDR3 nucleotides read TGTGCCAGTTCAGGGTCCTATGGCTACACCTTC. This encodes CASSGSYGYTF. Full variable domain (rest looked up from reference TRBV19 and TRBJ1-2): DGGITQSPKYLFRKEGQNVTLSCEQNLNHDAMYWYRQDPGQGLRLIYYSQIVNDFQKGDIAEGYSVSREKKESFPLTVTSAQKNPTAFYLCASSGSYGYTFGSGTRLTVV.

The CDR3 sequence is CASTTGTANSPLHF. The CDR3 DNA sequence: TGTGCCAGCACTACCGGGACAGCTAATTCACCCCTCCACTTT. J is TRBJ1-6 and V is TRBV28; 7 nucleotides line up with TRBD1. Looked up from germline, CDR1 is MDHEN and CDR2 is SYDVKM. V dropped 7 bases and J dropped 6; count of bases not matched to a gene: 6. CDR3 length: 14 amino acids.

This chain connects TRBV7-2 to TRBJ1-6; D might be TRBD1 (6 bases). Germline CDR1 SGHTA, CDR2 FQGNSA. This CDR3 has 15 residues. V lost 1 base to trimming and J lost 7 bases, with 11 bases between them. The CDR3 DNA is TGTGCCAGCAGCTTAGATGGGGGCCCGAATTCACCCCTCCACTTT. Translation: CASSLDGGPNSPLHF.

The chain combines TRBV9 with TRBJ1-5, with D uncertain. The CDR3 covers 15 residues. V lost 1 base and J 5 bases, leaving 13 bases between the germline ends. CDR1 is SGDLS, CDR2 YYNGEE, per germline. CDR3 coding DNA: TGTGCCAGCAGCGTATTCCCTACCGGGGATCAGCCCCAGCATTTT. It codes for CASSVFPTGDQPQHF.

This clone was seen repeatedly, ten times or more. The chain recombines TRBV4-1 with TRBJ2-1; 11 bases are a match to TRBD2. There are 19 residues in the CDR3. V lost 0 bases to trimming and J lost 2 bases; unmatched junction nucleotides: 9. Germline V gives CDR1 MGHRA, CDR2 YSYEKL. DNA for the CDR3: TGCGCCAGCAGCCAAGAACAGGATCTAGCGGGGGGAACCTACAATGAGCAGTTCTTC. Encoded protein: CASSQEQDLAGGTYNEQFF.

The chain couples TRBV7-2 to TRBJ1-6; 11 bases align to TRBD1. V dropped 3 bases and J dropped 8; count of bases not matched to a gene: 6. Per germline, CDR1 SGHTA and CDR2 FQGNSA. The CDR3 extends over 16 amino acids. CDR3 DNA: TGTGCCAGCAGCTTTGGGACAGGGGGTAGGGATTCACCCCTCCACTTT. It is translated as CASSFGTGGRDSPLHF.

V usage is TRBV6-5 and J usage is TRBJ1-2; 7 nucleotides line up with TRBD1. The trim removed 7 bases at V and 4 bases at J, leaving 6 bases unmatched. Looked up from germline, CDR1 is MNHEY and CDR2 is SVGAGI. The CDR3 is made up of 13 amino acids. As DNA, the CDR3 is TGTGCCAGCACCACGGGACAGATCTATGGCTACACCTTC. Protein sequence: CASTTGQIYGYTF.

CDR3 in DNA: TGTGCCAGCAGCATCAGGGGGCTTGGGAATTCACCCCTCCACTTT. Translating it yields CASSIRGLGNSPLHF. V usage is TRBV6-4 and J usage is TRBJ1-6; 8 nucleotides align to TRBD1. The V gene's germline CDR1 is MRHNA and CDR2 SNTAGT. Germline trimming cut 6 bases from V and 7 bases from J; bases unmatched to any gene: 8. The CDR3 is made up of 15 amino acids.

The chain couples TRBV7-9 to TRBJ2-6, with 7 bases aligning to TRBD1. Unmatched junction bases numbered 12, after V lost 0 bases and J lost 4 bases. This CDR3 contains 19 residues. Germline loops: CDR1 SEHNR, CDR2 FQNEAQ (reference sequence). The DNA of the CDR3 is TGTGCCAGCAGCTTAGCGCAAAGGGGGCCTGGAGGAGGGGCCAACGTCCTGACTTTC. It encodes CASSLAQRGPGGGANVLTF.

V usage is TRBV4-1 and J usage is TRBJ2-1; D is perhaps TRBD2 (8 bases). The V end was cut by 6 bases, the J end by 0 bases, with 15 bases between. In germline, CDR1 is MGHRA, CDR2 YSYEKL. There are 16 residues in the CDR3. The CDR3 loop is CASSSGGGISYNEQFF. The CDR3 nucleotides read TGCGCCAGCAGTTCGGGAGGGGGCATCTCCTACAATGAGCAGTTCTTC.

This chain links TRBV7-7 with TRBJ2-5; 7 bases map to TRBD2. Germline CDR1 is SSHAT and CDR2 is FNYEAQ (reference sequence). J lost 4 bases, V lost 5 bases, and 4 bases had no gene match. This CDR3 has 13 residues. Here the CDR3 DNA reads TGTGCCAGCAGCCGGTCGGGGGGAGAGACCCAGTACTTC. Protein sequence: CASSRSGGETQYF.

The chain joins TRBV4-3 to TRBJ1-1; tentative D call: TRBD1 (6 bases). Germline assignment: CDR1 LGHNA and CDR2 YSLEER. The CDR3 covers 14 residues. The V gene lost 0 bases and the J gene lost 5 bases, with 10 bases spanning the gap. This CDR3 reads CASSQDPRGTEAFF. CDR3 sequence (DNA): TGCGCCAGCAGCCAAGACCCCAGGGGAACTGAAGCTTTCTTT.